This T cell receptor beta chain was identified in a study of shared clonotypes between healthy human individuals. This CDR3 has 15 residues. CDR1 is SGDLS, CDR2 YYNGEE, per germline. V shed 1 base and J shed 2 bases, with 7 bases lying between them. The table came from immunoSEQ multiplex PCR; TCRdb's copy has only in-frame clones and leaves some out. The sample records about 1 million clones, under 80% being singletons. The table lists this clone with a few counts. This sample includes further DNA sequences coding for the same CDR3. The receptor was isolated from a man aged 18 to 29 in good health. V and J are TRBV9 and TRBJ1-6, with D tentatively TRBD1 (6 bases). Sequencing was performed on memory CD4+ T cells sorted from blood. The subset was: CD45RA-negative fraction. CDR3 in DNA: TGTGCCAGCAGCGTACAGGGGACCTATAATTCACCCCTCCACTTT. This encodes CASSVQGTYNSPLHF.